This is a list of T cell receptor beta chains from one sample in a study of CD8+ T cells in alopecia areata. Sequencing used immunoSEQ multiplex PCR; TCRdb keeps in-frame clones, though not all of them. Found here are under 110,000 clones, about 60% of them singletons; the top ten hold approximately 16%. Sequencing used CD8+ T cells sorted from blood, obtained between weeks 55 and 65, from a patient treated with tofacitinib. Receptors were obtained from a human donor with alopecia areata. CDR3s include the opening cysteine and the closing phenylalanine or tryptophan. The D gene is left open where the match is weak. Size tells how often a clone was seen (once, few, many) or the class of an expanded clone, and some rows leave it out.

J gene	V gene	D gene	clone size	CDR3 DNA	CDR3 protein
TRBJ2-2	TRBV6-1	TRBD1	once	TGTGCCAGCAGTAGGACAGGAAACACCGGGGAGCTGTTTTTT	CASSRTGNTGELFF
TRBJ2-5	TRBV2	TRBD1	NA	TGTGCCAGCAGCGCCTGGACAGGCCAAGAGACCCAGTACTTC	CASSAWTGQETQYF
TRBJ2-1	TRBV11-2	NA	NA	TGTGCCAGCGAGGAGGGGTACAATGAGCAGTTCTTC	CASEEGYNEQFF
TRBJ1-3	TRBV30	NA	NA	TGTGCCTGGAGCGAGGACTCTGGAAACACCATATATTTT	CAWSEDSGNTIYF
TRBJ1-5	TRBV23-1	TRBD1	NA	TGCGCCAGCAGTCAACCACAGGGGCTGGGCAATCAGCCCCAGCATTTT	CASSQPQGLGNQPQHF
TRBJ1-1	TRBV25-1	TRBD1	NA	TGTGCCAGCAGTGACGGACAGGAAATGAACACTGAAGCTTTCTTT	CASSDGQEMNTEAFF
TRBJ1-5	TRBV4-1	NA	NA	TGCGCCAGCAGCCAAGAGGGAGGTTCCAATCAGCCCCAGCATTTT	CASSQEGGSNQPQHF
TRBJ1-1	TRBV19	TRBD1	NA	TGTGCCAGTTCCTTGCAGGGGGTTGCTGAAGCTTTCTTT	CASSLQGVAEAFF
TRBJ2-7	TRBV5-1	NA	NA	TGCGCCAGCACTTTGGGGCAGCTCTCCTACGAGCAGTACTTC	CASTLGQLSYEQYF
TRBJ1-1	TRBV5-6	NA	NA	TGTGCCAGCAGCCTGGGACGTGCTGAAGCTTTCTTT	CASSLGRAEAFF
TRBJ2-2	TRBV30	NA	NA	TGTGCCTGGAGGACGGTGACCGGGGAGCTGTTTTTT	CAWRTVTGELFF
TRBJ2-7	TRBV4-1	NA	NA	TGCGCCAGCAGCCAAGAAGGGCGGTCCGAGCAGTACTTC	CASSQEGRSEQYF
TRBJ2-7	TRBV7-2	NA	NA	TGTGCCAGCAGCCTAGACCCGCCCGCACTCGAGCAGTACTTC	CASSLDPPALEQYF
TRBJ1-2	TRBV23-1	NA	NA	TGCGCCAGCAGTCACCCCAGGCAGACAGCCCGGCCCTTCTATGGCTACACCTTC	CASSHPRQTARPFYGYTF
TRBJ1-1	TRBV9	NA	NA	TGTGCCAGCAGCGTAGGGTTCAGGAACACTGAAGCTTTCTTT	CASSVGFRNTEAFF
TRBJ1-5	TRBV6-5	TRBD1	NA	TGTGCCAGCAGTTACCGGGACAGGAAGAATCAGCCCCAGCATTTT	CASSYRDRKNQPQHF
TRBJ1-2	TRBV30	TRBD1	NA	TGTGCCTGGAGTAGAGGGGGCGAAGGCTACACCTTC	CAWSRGGEGYTF
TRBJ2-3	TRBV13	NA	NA	TGTGCCAGCAGCCACGAACCAGGGCCAGATACGCAGTATTTT	CASSHEPGPDTQYF
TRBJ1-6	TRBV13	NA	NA	TGTGCCAGCAGCTTAGGCCCCGTAGGGCGCTCCTATAATTCACCCCTCCACTTT	CASSLGPVGRSYNSPLHF
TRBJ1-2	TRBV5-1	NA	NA	TGCGCCAGCAGCTTGGACGACAGGAGAGCTAACTATGGCTACACCTTC	CASSLDDRRANYGYTF
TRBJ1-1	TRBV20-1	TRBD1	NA	TGCAGTGCTTCAGGGGGCGAAGCTTTCTTT	CSASGGEAFF
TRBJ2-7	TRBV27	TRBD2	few	TGTGCCAGCAGTTCTAGCGGGGTCGTCCACGAGCAGTACTTC	CASSSSGVVHEQYF
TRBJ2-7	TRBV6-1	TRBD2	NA	TGTGCCAGCAGTGAAGCGGCGGGAGGCGGATACGAGCAGTACTTC	CASSEAAGGGYEQYF
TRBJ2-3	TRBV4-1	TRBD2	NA	TGCGCCAGCAGCCAAGAAATGCTAGCGGGGGGACGTTCAGATACGCAGTATTTT	CASSQEMLAGGRSDTQYF
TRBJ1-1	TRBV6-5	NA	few	TGTGCCAGCAGTTACCGGATCAGGGACACTGAAGCTTTCTTT	CASSYRIRDTEAFF
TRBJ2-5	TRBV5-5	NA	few	TGTGCCAGCAGCCTACAGGGGTTCGGGGGACTAGAAGAGACCCAGTACTTC	CASSLQGFGGLEETQYF
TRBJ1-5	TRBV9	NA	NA	TGTGCCAGCAGCCCCGGAAACAATCAGCCCCAGCATTTT	CASSPGNNQPQHF
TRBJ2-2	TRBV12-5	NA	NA	TGTGCTAGTGGTAACTACACCGGGGAGCTGTTTTTT	CASGNYTGELFF
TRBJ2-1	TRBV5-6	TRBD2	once	TGTGCCAGCAGCTCCGGGACTAGCGATGAGCGGTTCTTC	CASSSGTSDERFF
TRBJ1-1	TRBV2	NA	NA	TGTGCCAGCAGTGAATATCACACCGGGGACACTGAAGCTTTCTTT	CASSEYHTGDTEAFF
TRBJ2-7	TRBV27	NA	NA	TGTGCCAGCAGTCCGCTCGGCAGGGTCTACGAGCAGTACTTC	CASSPLGRVYEQYF
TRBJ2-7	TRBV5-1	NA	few	TGCGCCAGCAGCGGTTCCTACGAGCAGTACTTC	CASSGSYEQYF
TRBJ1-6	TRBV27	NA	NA	TGTGCCAGCAGCCCTACAGGGAATGCGGCAAGTTGGCCGCAATTATCCCTCCACTTT	CASSPTGNAASWPQLSLHF
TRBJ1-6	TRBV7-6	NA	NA	TGTGCCAGCAGCCCAGGGACTGGGAATAATTCACCCCTCCACTTT	CASSPGTGNNSPLHF
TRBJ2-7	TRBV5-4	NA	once	TGTGCCAGCAGCTTGACAGATACCTACGAGCAGTACTTC	CASSLTDTYEQYF
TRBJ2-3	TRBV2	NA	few	TGTGCCAGCAGTTCCGGGCCCGGGGCCGCAGATACGCAGTATTTT	CASSSGPGAADTQYF
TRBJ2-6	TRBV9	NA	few	TGTGCCAGCAGCGTAGCCAGCTCTGGGGCCAACGTCCTGACTTTC	CASSVASSGANVLTF
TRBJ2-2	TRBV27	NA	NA	TGTGCCAGCAGTCCACAAACCAAGGGGACCGGGGAGCTGTTTTTT	CASSPQTKGTGELFF
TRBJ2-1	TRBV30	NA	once	TGTGCCTGGAGCAGGGATCGGGAGCAGTTCTTC	CAWSRDREQFF